Listed here are 15 T cell receptor beta chains from one sample, sequenced in a study of T cells after yellow fever vaccination. TCRdb passed the 5' RACE reads through MiXCR, listing each CDR3 protein once. Seen here are approximately 340,000 distinct CDR3 sequences, 8.7% observed once, and the top ten hold 15% to 20%. The sequencing used PBMCs, collected on the day of the first yellow fever vaccination. Receptor source: a man aged 18 to 30 who received the YFV17D yellow fever vaccine.

This clonotype was seen a handful of times. The V call is TRBV11-3, the J call TRBJ1-1; TRBD1 is a possible D gene (6 bases). V was clipped by 4 bases and J by 3 bases, with 15 bases between them. This CDR3 is 15 amino acids long. The V gene's germline CDR1 is SGHNT and CDR2 YENEEA. The CDR3 DNA reads as TGTGCCAGCAGCTCTGGGGGGCTGGAGGACACTGAAGCTTTCTTT. This encodes CASSSGGLEDTEAFF.

This clonotype occurred a few times. The chain combines TRBV6-5 with TRBJ1-1, with D perhaps matching TRBD1 (5 bases). Per germline, CDR1 MNHEY and CDR2 SVGAGI. V was pared by 4 bases and J by 7 bases, with 25 bases between. The CDR3 is 17 amino acids. CDR3 in amino acids: CASSLTRDRWKRGEAFF. Written as DNA, the CDR3 is TGTGCCAGCAGTTTGACCCGGGACCGATGGAAACGAGGTGAAGCTTTCTTT.

V is TRBV4-1 and J is TRBJ1-6; TRBD1 matches at 9 bases. CDR1 and CDR2 (germline): MGHRA, YSYEKL. V shed 4 bases, J shed 9 bases, and the junction held 10 bases outside the gene matches. This CDR3 spans 16 amino acids. CDR3 sequence reads: CASSLFGTGFGSPLHF. DNA for the CDR3: TGCGCCAGCAGCCTTTTCGGGACAGGGTTTGGTTCACCCCTCCACTTT.

The chain couples TRBV11-1 to TRBJ1-2, with D unresolved. The CDR3 length is 13 residues. Per germline, CDR1 SGHAT and CDR2 FQDESV (reference sequence). Between the trimmed V and J ends, which lost 7 bases and 8 bases, there was a span of 17 bases. The CDR3 DNA sequence: TGTGCCAGCACCCACCCGCCCGGTTTAGGCTACACCTTC. This gives the protein CASTHPPGLGYTF. Filled out from reference TRBV11-1 and TRBJ1-2, the complete variable domain reads EAEVAQSPRYKITEKSQAVAFWCDPISGHATLYWYRQILGQGPELLVQFQDESVVDDSQLPKDRFSAERLKGVDSTLKIQPAELGDSAMYLCASTHPPGLGYTFGSGTRLTVV.

The chain has TRBV4-3 and TRBJ1-6; D is uncertain. The CDR3 is 14 residues long. Germline CDR1 reads LGHNA; CDR2 reads YSLEER. Trimming took off 0 bases at V and 13 bases at J, with 13 bases between the two ends. Here the CDR3 reads CASSQDQDYPPLHF. CDR3 DNA sequence: TGCGCCAGCAGCCAAGACCAGGACTATCCCCCCCTCCACTTT.

The CDR3 coding sequence is TGCAGCGTTGAACGGCAGGGTCCAGATACGCAGTATTTT. Protein product: CSVERQGPDTQYF. The rearrangement links TRBV29-1 to TRBJ2-3, with D perhaps TRBD1 (5 bases). Trimming cost V 2 bases and J 4 bases, with 10 bases left between them. CDR1 SQVTM and CDR2 ANQGSEA come from the germline V gene. This CDR3 spans 13 amino acids.

The V call is TRBV2, the J call TRBJ2-7; the D is unclear. Trimming removed 1 base at V and 9 bases at J, with 4 bases between. This CDR3 spans 10 amino acids. Germline V gene data show CDR1 as SNHLY and CDR2 as FYNNEI. This CDR3 is CASSEVVQYF. The CDR3 DNA is TGTGCCAGCAGTGAAGTTGTGCAGTACTTC.

The chain recombines TRBV30 with TRBJ2-1; 8 positions match TRBD2. There are 14 residues in the CDR3. Losses at the gene ends were 3 bases for V and 4 bases for J; bases not matched to a gene: 5. Germline loops: CDR1 GTSNPN, CDR2 SVGIG (reference sequence). CDR3 region: CAWRRGAGYNEQFF. CDR3 DNA sequence: TGTGCCTGGAGGCGGGGGGCGGGGTACAATGAGCAGTTCTTC.

The chain combines TRBV28 with TRBJ1-1; weak D call: TRBD1 (5 bases). The CDR3 consists of 15 residues. V lost 5 bases, J lost 5 bases, and 18 bases lay in between. CDR1 and CDR2 (germline): MDHEN, SYDVKM. CDR3 sequence: CASSPVRDGWTEAFF. The CDR3 nucleotides read TGTGCCAGCAGTCCCGTCCGGGACGGGTGGACTGAAGCTTTCTTT.

This clonotype was observed a few times. The J gene is TRBJ2-3, the V gene TRBV5-1, with 14 bases identical to TRBD2. The junction had 9 bases not matched to a gene; V was cut back by 4 bases and J by 8 bases. Germline assignment: CDR1 SGHRS and CDR2 YFSETQ. The CDR3 is 16 residues long. CDR3 sequence reads: CASSQRTSGGFGTQYF. As DNA, the CDR3 is TGCGCCAGCAGCCAAAGGACTAGCGGGGGGTTCGGTACGCAGTATTTT.

This clonotype was recorded at least ten times. The junction and the germline gene differ at one end; a read error may be behind it. The chain employs TRBV7-7 and TRBJ2-2; maybe TRBD1 (6 bases). The CDR3 has 13 residues. The germline gives CDR1 SSHAT, CDR2 FNYEAQ (reference sequence). The CDR3 spells CASSNTGSGELFF. The CDR3 DNA follows: TGTGCTAGCAGCAATACAGGGTCCGGGGAGCTGTTTTTT.

The rearrangement uses TRBV27 and TRBJ2-2; D is unresolved. Per germline, CDR1 MNHEY and CDR2 SMNVEV (reference sequence). The CDR3 spans 14 residues. Trimming cost V 3 bases and J 2 bases, with 7 bases left between them. The CDR3 coding sequence is TGTGCCAGCAGTTTTTATTACAACACCGGGGAGCTGTTTTTT. Translating it yields CASSFYYNTGELFF.

The sample holds a few counts of this clonotype. CDR3 bases: TGTGCCAGCAGTTCAGGGGGCGGACGGGGTACGCAGTATTTT. Protein: CASSSGGGRGTQYF. The chain has TRBV6-2 or TRBV6-3 and TRBJ2-3; 8 bases agree with TRBD1. The CDR3 consists of 14 residues. Looked up from germline, CDR1 is MNHEY and CDR2 is SVGEGT. Germline trimming cut 4 bases from V and 8 bases from J; bases unmatched to any gene: 8.

This clonotype has just a few counts. The chain uses TRBV10-3 and TRBJ1-1; D is uncertain. Germline lookup yields CDR1 ENHRY and CDR2 SYGVKD. The CDR3 has 14 amino acids. Trimming removed 3 bases from V and 4 bases from J, with 12 bases in between. The CDR3 sequence is CAISDPVRGTEAFF. Here the CDR3 DNA reads TGTGCCATCAGTGACCCCGTACGGGGCACTGAAGCTTTCTTT.

In this sample, this clonotype turned up a few times. CDR3 sequence reads: CASSRVGLAFYEQYV. CDR3 sequence (DNA): TGTGCCAGCTCACGGGTAGGACTAGCCTTCTACGAGCAGTACGTC. This chain uses TRBV18 with TRBJ2-7, with 8 bases matching TRBD2. The CDR3 totals 15 residues. Germline CDR1 reads KGHSH; CDR2 reads LQKENI. With 4 bases clipped from V and 3 bases from J, the junction kept 8 bases outside the gene matches.